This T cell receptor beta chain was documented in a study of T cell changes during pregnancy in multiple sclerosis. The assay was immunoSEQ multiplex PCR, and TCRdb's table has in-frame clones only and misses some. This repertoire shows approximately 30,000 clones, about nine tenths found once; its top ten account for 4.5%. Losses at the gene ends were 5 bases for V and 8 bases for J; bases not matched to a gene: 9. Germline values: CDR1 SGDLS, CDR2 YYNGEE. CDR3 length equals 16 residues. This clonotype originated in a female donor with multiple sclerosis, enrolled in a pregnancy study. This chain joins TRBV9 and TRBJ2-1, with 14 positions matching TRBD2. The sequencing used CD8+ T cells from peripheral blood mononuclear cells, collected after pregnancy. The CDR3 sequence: CASSAPGLAGVYEQFF. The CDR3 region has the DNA TGTGCCAGCAGTGCACCGGGACTAGCGGGGGTCTATGAGCAGTTCTTC.